The entry below describes one T cell receptor beta chain. The antigen is not known. Germline is not matched at one junction end, which may reflect a read error. The library came from three nested PCR rounds adapted from ARM-PCR protocols. Via MiXCR, TCRdb re-called the multiplex PCR reads, giving one row per CDR3 protein. The sample shows more than 85,000 distinct CDR3 sequences, approximately 80% of them seen only once. The germline gives CDR1 ENHRY, CDR2 SYGVKD. The CDR3 is made up of 15 amino acids. RNA was extracted from bulk tissue without any cell sorting. This entry belongs to a study of tumor and adjacent non-tumor tissue in lung cancer. Study-wide context: On average, productive TCRbeta reads reached some 4.4 million per sample. Broader study findings: Patients with more diverse tumor TCRs had worse survival. Compared with tumor, normal lung showed significantly lower TCR diversity.

This receptor was taken from a man in his 70s with non-small cell lung cancer. The source material was lung tumor tissue. The chain is built from TRBV10-3 and TRBJ1-6; unclear D gene. The DNA for the CDR3 is TGTGCCATCAATGAGGACGGTCCGGTCAATTCACCCCTCCACTTT. Encoded protein: CAINEDGPVNSPLHF.